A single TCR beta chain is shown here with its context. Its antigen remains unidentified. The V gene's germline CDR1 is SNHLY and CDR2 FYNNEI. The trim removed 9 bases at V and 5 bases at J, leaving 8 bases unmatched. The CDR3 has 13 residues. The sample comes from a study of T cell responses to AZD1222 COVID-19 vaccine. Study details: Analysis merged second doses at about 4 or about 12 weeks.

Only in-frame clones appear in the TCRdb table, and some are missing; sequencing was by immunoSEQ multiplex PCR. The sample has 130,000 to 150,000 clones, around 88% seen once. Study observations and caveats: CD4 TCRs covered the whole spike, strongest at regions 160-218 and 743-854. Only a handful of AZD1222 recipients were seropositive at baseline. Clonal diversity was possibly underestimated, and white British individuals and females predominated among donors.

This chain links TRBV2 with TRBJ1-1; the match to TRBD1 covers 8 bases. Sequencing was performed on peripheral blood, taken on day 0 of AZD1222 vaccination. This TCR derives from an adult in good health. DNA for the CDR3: TGTGCCAGTGTCAGACAGGGGCGGACTGAAGCTTTCTTT. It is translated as CASVRQGRTEAFF.